Below are 24 T cell receptor beta chains sequenced from a single sample in a study of T cell repertoires in cytomegalovirus infection. TCRdb reprocessed the reads via MiXCR and lists one record per CDR3 protein. The sample holds fewer than 550,000 distinct CDR3 sequences, 26% seen once. Material: PBMCs. Receptors were obtained from a human donor in good health (CMV status not recorded). Some clones in this sample may be carry-over from other donors' samples.

The chain couples TRBV20-1 to TRBJ2-3; D is perhaps TRBD1 (6 bases). Trimming removed 6 bases at V and 6 bases at J, with 19 bases between. CDR1 and CDR2 (germline): DFQATT, SNEGSKA (reference sequence). There are 14 residues in the CDR3. In DNA form, the CDR3 reads TGCAGTGCCGACGTCCCGGGACATGGGGATACGCAGTATTTT. As protein: CSADVPGHGDTQYF.

This clonotype has just a few counts. The chain couples TRBV30 to TRBJ1-5, with a tentative D call TRBD1 (6 bases). Germline values: CDR1 GTSNPN, CDR2 SVGIG (reference sequence). The V and J ends lost 2 bases and 0 bases respectively, with 14 bases between them. The CDR3 consists of 16 residues. CDR3 sequence: CAWSSASGDSNQPQHF. For the CDR3, the DNA is TGTGCCTGGAGTTCGGCGTCAGGGGATAGCAATCAGCCCCAGCATTTT.

This clonotype came up a few times. V is TRBV12-3 or TRBV12-4 and J is TRBJ1-4, with 9 bases fitting TRBD1. The V gene end was trimmed by 6 bases and the J gene end by 5 bases; junction bases not matched to a gene: 7. This CDR3 comprises 15 residues. The CDR3 bases are TGTGCCAGCAGCCAACCGGGACAGGGAAATGAAAAACTGTTTTTT. It is translated as CASSQPGQGNEKLFF.

This clonotype was seen only a few times. The J gene is TRBJ2-1, the V gene TRBV5-1; TRBD2 matches at 11 bases. Trimming cost V 0 bases and J 9 bases; bases outside gene matches: 8. The CDR3 consists of 16 residues. CDR1 and CDR2 from the germline V gene are SGHRS and YFSETQ. CDR3 region: CASSLGLGLAVGEQFF. The CDR3 DNA sequence: TGCGCCAGCAGCTTGGGTCTGGGACTAGCGGTCGGTGAGCAGTTCTTC.

In its sample, this clonotype was seen a few times. The rearrangement joins TRBV27 to TRBJ2-1; D may be TRBD2 (6 bases). The length of the CDR3 is 13 residues. The germline gives CDR1 MNHEY, CDR2 SMNVEV (reference sequence). Trimming removed 8 bases at V and 7 bases at J, with 15 bases between. CDR3 sequence: CASPPPSENEQFF. The DNA for the CDR3 is TGTGCCAGCCCTCCTCCTAGCGAGAATGAGCAGTTCTTC.

The CDR3 nucleotides read TGTGCCAGCACCCGAGGGGGTACTGGGGCCAACGTCCTGACTTTC. Translating gives CASTRGGTGANVLTF. This sequence joins TRBV3-1 and TRBJ2-6, with a weak D call TRBD1 (6 bases). With 7 bases removed from V and 2 bases from J, the gap between germline ends came to 12 bases. The CDR3 contains 15 residues. Germline assignment: CDR1 LGHDT and CDR2 YNNKEL (reference sequence).

V and J are TRBV6-2 or TRBV6-3 and TRBJ2-1; D possibly corresponds to TRBD2 (6 bases). V lost 2 bases to trimming and J lost 5 bases, with 19 bases between them. This CDR3 has 17 amino acids. Germline assignment: CDR1 MNHEY and CDR2 SVGEGT. In DNA, the CDR3 is TGTGCCAGCAGTTACCCATTAGGGACCCGGAGGGACAATGAGCAGTTCTTC. This encodes CASSYPLGTRRDNEQFF.

The chain uses TRBV29-1 and TRBJ2-1, with 11 bases aligning to TRBD1. The CDR3 runs 16 residues. CDR1 is SQVTM and CDR2 is ANQGSEA in the germline V gene. J was trimmed by 4 bases and V by 6 bases; bases with no gene match: 11. The CDR3: CSVSAGTGGLYNEQFF. In nucleotides, the CDR3 is TGCAGCGTCTCGGCTGGGACAGGGGGTTTATACAATGAGCAGTTCTTC.

A few counts support this clonotype. Written as DNA, the CDR3 is TGTGCCAGCAGCCCAGACAGGGTCAATCAGCCCCAGCATTTT. Translated: CASSPDRVNQPQHF. The chain joins TRBV7-2 to TRBJ1-5; 7 bases are a match to TRBD1. Losses at the gene ends were 5 bases for V and 3 bases for J; bases not matched to a gene: 4. The germline V gene encodes CDR1 SGHTA and CDR2 FQGNSA. CDR3 length equals 14 residues.

This clonotype was seen a few times. The V gene is TRBV28, the J gene TRBJ1-4; TRBD1 aligns across 9 bases. Germline loops: CDR1 MDHEN, CDR2 SYDVKM. V lost 3 bases, J lost 7 bases, and 6 bases stayed unmatched. The CDR3 extends over 15 amino acids. The CDR3 here is CASSFSGGQGEKLFF. DNA for the CDR3: TGTGCCAGCAGTTTTTCTGGGGGACAGGGTGAAAAACTGTTTTTT. The whole variable domain, remainder taken from reference TRBV28 and TRBJ1-4, is DVKVTQSSRYLVKRTGEKVFLECVQDMDHENMFWYRQDPGLGLRLIYFSYDVKMKEKGDIPEGYSVSREKKERFSLILESASTNQTSMYLCASSFSGGQGEKLFFGSGTQLSVL.

This clonotype was seen a few times. This chain connects TRBV7-3 to TRBJ1-3; TRBD1 agrees at 10 bases. CDR3 size: 17 residues. Germline values: CDR1 SGHTA, CDR2 FQGTGA. Trimming took 2 bases from V and 1 from J; bases not matched to a gene: 5. The CDR3 nucleotides read TGTGCCAGCAGCTTATCGGGACAGGGGATGTCTGGAAACACCATATATTTT. As protein: CASSLSGQGMSGNTIYF.

The genes are TRBV20-1 and TRBJ1-1; TRBD1 aligns across 7 bases. CDR3 size: 12 residues. Germline trimming cut 0 bases from V and 11 bases from J; bases unmatched to any gene: 6. Germline CDR1 reads DFQATT; CDR2 reads SNEGSKA (reference sequence). CDR3 amino acids: CSAREGGQWAFF. The CDR3 DNA reads as TGCAGTGCTAGAGAGGGGGGACAGTGGGCTTTCTTT.

This clonotype was seen repeatedly, ten times or more. The chain recombines TRBV7-2 with TRBJ2-3; 8 nucleotides match TRBD2. The V gene's germline CDR1 is SGHTA and CDR2 FQGNSA. The CDR3 totals 15 residues. V gave up 1 base and J gave up 3 bases; unmatched junction bases: 3. CDR3 amino acids: CASSLVGGRTDTQYF. The CDR3 coding sequence is TGTGCCAGCAGCTTAGTGGGCGGGAGGACAGATACGCAGTATTTT.

The chain carries TRBV12-3 or TRBV12-4 and TRBJ1-2; D is unresolved. Deletions cut 5 bases from V and 2 bases from J, with 9 bases between. The CDR3 contains 13 residues. The CDR3 protein is CASSTGENYGYTF. In DNA, the CDR3 is TGTGCCAGCAGTACCGGGGAGAACTATGGCTACACCTTC.

This clonotype was seen once. The CDR3 DNA sequence: TGTGCCAGCAGCTCCGAGCGGGGAAACTATGGCTACACCTTC. Protein: CASSSERGNYGYTF. The chain combines TRBV7-9 with TRBJ1-2; no definite D call. This CDR3 region has 14 residues. V lost 4 bases to trimming and J lost 2 bases, with 11 bases between them. Per the germline V gene, CDR1 is SEHNR and CDR2 is FQNEAQ (reference sequence).

The chain has TRBV24-1 and TRBJ2-7, with TRBD2 matching over 7 bases. Per the germline V gene, CDR1 is KGHDR and CDR2 is SFDVKD. The length of the CDR3 is 13 residues. V lost 5 bases to trimming and J lost 2 bases; unmatched junction nucleotides: 2. This CDR3 is CATSAGGTYEQYF. The CDR3 DNA sequence: TGTGCCACCAGTGCGGGGGGTACCTACGAGCAGTACTTC.

This clonotype turned up a few times. This chain connects TRBV4-1 to TRBJ2-5; unclear D gene. Germline CDR1 and CDR2: MGHRA and YSYEKL. V was pared by 6 bases and J by 3 bases, with 11 bases between. This CDR3 has 13 amino acids. The CDR3 bases are TGCGCCAGCAGTGGTAGTAAGAAAGAGACCCAGTACTTC. Translation gives CASSGSKKETQYF.

This clonotype was counted many times. The V call is TRBV7-2, the J call TRBJ1-1; D is ambiguous. The CDR3 loop spans 13 amino acids. V shed 5 bases and J shed 3 bases, with 10 bases lying between them. The germline gives CDR1 SGHTA, CDR2 FQGNSA. The CDR3 protein is CASSRRGDTEAFF. The CDR3 DNA follows: TGTGCCAGCAGCCGCCGCGGGGACACTGAAGCTTTCTTT.

Points on this clonotype: One end of the junction is discordant with germline, which a read error may explain. The chain uses TRBV7-2 and TRBJ1-2; no reliable D call. The germline V gene has CDR1 SGHTA and CDR2 FQGNSA. The CDR3 totals 12 residues. CDR3 sequence: CASSFQNYSYTF. The CDR3 nucleotides are TGTGCCAGCAGCTTTCAGAACTATAGCTACACCTTC. The whole variable domain, remainder taken from reference TRBV7-2 and TRBJ1-2, is GAGVSQSPSNKVTEKGKDVELRCDPISGHTALYWYRQSLGQGLEFLIYFQGNSAPDKSGLPSDRFSAERTGGSVSTLTIQRTQQEDSAVYLCASSFQNYSYTFGSGTRLTVV.

This clonotype has only a few counts. The chain has TRBV6-6 and TRBJ2-1; 7 positions match TRBD2. The CDR3 runs to 14 residues. Germline V gene sequence: CDR1 MNHNY, CDR2 SVGAGI (reference sequence). The V gene end was trimmed by 6 bases and the J gene end by 7 bases; junction bases not matched to a gene: 9. The CDR3 coding sequence is TGTGCCAGCAGCCCATCGGGGGGAGGGAATGAGCAGTTCTTC. This gives the protein CASSPSGGGNEQFF.

The sample holds many counts of this clonotype. The chain recombines TRBV7-3 with TRBJ2-1; 9 bases map to TRBD2. V shed 3 bases and J 6 bases; nucleotides not matched to a gene: 6. CDR1 is SGHTA, CDR2 FQGTGA, per germline. The CDR3 runs to 15 residues. Here the CDR3 DNA reads TGTGCCAGCAGCTTCCCGGGACTAGCCATCAATGAGCAGTTCTTC. It translates to CASSFPGLAINEQFF.

In its sample, this clonotype was seen a few times. The chain has TRBV19 and TRBJ2-3, with 7 bases matching TRBD1. The V segment lost 4 bases and the J segment 2 bases; nucleotides outside the gene matches: 9. The CDR3 runs 16 residues. The germline V gene encodes CDR1 LNHDA and CDR2 SQIVND (reference sequence). CDR3 amino acids: CASSRDTGTVTDTQYF. CDR3 nucleotide sequence: TGTGCCAGTAGTAGGGATACCGGGACAGTCACAGATACGCAGTATTTT.

This clonotype was detected only a few times. This chain connects TRBV12-5 to TRBJ2-1, with TRBD2 identical over 10 bases. The germline V gene encodes CDR1 LGHNT and CDR2 FRNRAP. J gave up 3 bases and V 4 bases, and 3 bases lay outside the gene matches. The CDR3 has 15 amino acids. In nucleotides, the CDR3 is TGTGCTAGTGGTTCCGGGACTAGCGTCTACAATGAGCAGTTCTTC. This sequence encodes CASGSGTSVYNEQFF.

This chain connects TRBV6-2 or TRBV6-3 to TRBJ2-1, with 9 nucleotides matching TRBD2. The junction had 1 base not matched to a gene; V was cut back by 4 bases and J by 0 bases. This CDR3 has 15 residues. The germline V gene encodes CDR1 MNHEY and CDR2 SVGEGT. In nucleotides, the CDR3 is TGTGCCAGCAGTTCTAGCGGGAACTCCTACAATGAGCAGTTCTTC. Translation: CASSSSGNSYNEQFF.